The 27 T cell receptor beta chains below come from one sample, sequenced in a study of T cell repertoires in cytomegalovirus infection. MiXCR, run by TCRdb on the reads, gives a single entry per CDR3 protein. Here the sample spans around 310,000 distinct CDR3 sequences, about 17% being singletons. The sequencing input was PBMCs. These receptors were taken from a human donor in good health (CMV status not recorded). Some clones in this sample may be carry-over from other donors' samples.

V is TRBV9 and J is TRBJ2-3; D unresolved. Trimming cost V 0 bases and J 6 bases, with 17 bases left between them. Germline CDR1 SGDLS, CDR2 YYNGEE. This CDR3 is 16 amino acids long. CDR3 region: CASSVAAAIMADTQYF. DNA of the CDR3: TGTGCCAGCAGCGTAGCTGCGGCAATTATGGCGGATACGCAGTATTTT.

V is TRBV10-2 and J is TRBJ2-7; 7 bases match TRBD1. V lost 8 bases and J lost 2; bases outside the gene matches: 6. Germline V gene lookup returns CDR1 WSHSY and CDR2 SAAADI. The CDR3 totals 13 residues. The CDR3 coding sequence is TGCGCCAGCCGTTGGGACAGAACCTACGAGCAGTACTTC. Translation: CASRWDRTYEQYF.

This clonotype appeared a few times. The genes are TRBV2 and TRBJ2-7, with D perhaps TRBD2 (6 bases). V was cut by 4 bases and J by 6 bases, with 10 bases left in between. The CDR3 covers 12 residues. Germline CDR1 is SNHLY and CDR2 is FYNNEI. The CDR3: CASSVSRGEQYF. The CDR3 coding sequence is TGTGCCAGCAGTGTTTCGCGGGGCGAGCAGTACTTC.

This clonotype was seen many times. The chain is built from TRBV7-9 and TRBJ1-1; possibly TRBD1 for D (6 bases). The CDR3 is 14 residues long. Germline V gives CDR1 SEHNR, CDR2 FQNEAQ (reference sequence). The V end was cut by 5 bases, the J end by 6 bases, with 16 bases between. The CDR3 loop is CASSPLQGSSEAFF. CDR3 DNA: TGTGCCAGCAGCCCCCTTCAGGGGTCCTCTGAAGCTTTCTTT.

The chain joins TRBV27 to TRBJ1-2, with TRBD1 matching 7 bases. CDR1 and CDR2 from the germline V gene are MNHEY and SMNVEV (reference sequence). The CDR3 loop spans 13 amino acids. V shed 6 bases and J 7 bases; nucleotides not matched to a gene: 8. The CDR3 nucleotides are TGTGCCAGCAGCCCAAGGACAGGCCCTGGCTACACCTTC. Protein: CASSPRTGPGYTF.

The rearrangement links TRBV28 to TRBJ2-6, with 7 bases aligning to TRBD1. CDR3 size: 16 residues. Germline CDR1 MDHEN, CDR2 SYDVKM. With 7 bases clipped from V and 0 bases from J, the junction kept 6 bases outside the gene matches. The DNA for the CDR3 is TGTGCCAGCACGGGGACAGCATCCTCTGGGGCCAACGTCCTGACTTTC. It codes for CASTGTASSGANVLTF.

This clonotype was recorded at least ten times. The gene calls are TRBV7-8 and TRBJ2-3; 8 nucleotides match TRBD2. The V gene end was trimmed by 1 base and the J gene end by 0 bases; junction bases not matched to a gene: 3. In germline, CDR1 is SGHVS, CDR2 FQNEAQ. This CDR3 has 16 residues. CDR3 amino acids: CASSLGGGLSTDTQYF. The CDR3 DNA sequence: TGTGCCAGCAGCTTAGGCGGGGGGCTTAGCACAGATACGCAGTATTTT.

This clonotype was counted a few times. This sequence joins TRBV18 and TRBJ2-1; D call uncertain. Between the trimmed V and J ends, which lost 1 base and 7 bases, there was a span of 14 bases. Germline V gene lookup returns CDR1 KGHSH and CDR2 LQKENI. The CDR3 has 15 residues. The DNA of the CDR3 is TGTGCCAGCTCACCACGCACAGTTTCTTCGAATGAGCAGTTCTTC. This sequence encodes CASSPRTVSSNEQFF.

V is TRBV9 and J is TRBJ1-2, with a weak D call TRBD1 (5 bases). V was clipped by 3 bases and J by 4 bases, with 16 bases between them. This CDR3 region has 15 residues. From germline, CDR1 is SGDLS and CDR2 YYNGEE. CDR3 protein: CASSAQDGSFYGYTF. As DNA, the CDR3 is TGTGCCAGCAGCGCACAGGACGGAAGCTTCTATGGCTACACCTTC.

The chain uses TRBV7-6 and TRBJ2-6, with D perhaps TRBD2 (6 bases). The CDR3 is 17 residues long. Germline CDR1 reads SGHVS; CDR2 reads FNYEAQ. V shed 1 base and J shed 1 base, with 11 bases lying between them. The DNA for the CDR3 is TGTGCCAGCAGCTTAGTTGCTAGCGATTCTGGGGCCAACGTCCTGACTTTC. Translation gives CASSLVASDSGANVLTF.

The genes are TRBV2 and TRBJ2-7; 7 positions match TRBD1. Losses at the gene ends were 4 bases for V and 0 bases for J; bases not matched to a gene: 6. Germline V gene data show CDR1 as SNHLY and CDR2 as FYNNEI. This CDR3 is built from 15 residues. The CDR3 sequence: CASSGVGQLSYEQYF. The CDR3, as DNA: TGTGCCAGCAGTGGAGTGGGACAGCTCTCCTACGAGCAGTACTTC.

This clonotype appeared many times. The chain recombines TRBV7-9 with TRBJ2-1; D uncertain. CDR1 and CDR2 from the germline V gene are SEHNR and FQNEAQ (reference sequence). The CDR3 extends over 11 amino acids. V dropped 2 bases and J dropped 5 bases, with 1 base sitting between them. In DNA, the CDR3 is TGTGCCAGCAGCTTAAACAATGAGCAGTTCTTC. Its protein product is CASSLNNEQFF.

CDR3 sequence (DNA): TGTGCCAGCAGCGTAGTCGGGGACCATTACAATGAGCAGTTCTTC. The encoded protein is CASSVVGDHYNEQFF. The rearrangement uses TRBV9 and TRBJ2-1; D tentatively fits TRBD1 or TRBD2 (5 bases each). Germline CDR1 reads SGDLS; CDR2 reads YYNGEE. V was clipped by 0 bases and J by 4 bases, with 11 bases between them. This CDR3 spans 15 amino acids. Full variable domain (missing parts from reference TRBV9 and TRBJ2-1): DSGVTQTPKHLITATGQRVTLRCSPRSGDLSVYWYQQSLDQGLQFLIQYYNGEERAKGNILERFSAQQFPDLHSELNLSSLELGDSALYFCASSVVGDHYNEQFFGPGTRLTVL.

The chain combines TRBV5-1 with TRBJ1-3; possibly TRBD1 for D (5 bases). The CDR3 contains 16 residues. V lost 4 bases to trimming and J lost 0 bases, with 14 bases between them. Germline CDR1 SGHRS, CDR2 YFSETQ. CDR3 sequence reads: CASSPGHTSSGNTIYF. The CDR3 nucleotides are TGCGCCAGCAGCCCTGGACACACGAGCTCTGGAAACACCATATATTTT.

This sequence joins TRBV20-1 and TRBJ2-6; D may be TRBD1 (5 bases). The V gene's germline CDR1 is DFQATT and CDR2 SNEGSKA (reference sequence). The CDR3 has 15 amino acids. The V and J ends lost 3 bases and 0 bases respectively, with 9 bases between them. The CDR3 sequence: CSARDTYSGANVLTF. The CDR3 nucleotides read TGCAGTGCTAGGGACACGTACTCTGGGGCCAACGTCCTGACTTTC.

As to this clonotype: This clone may be a read error of a much larger clone one base away. The V call is TRBV6-1, the J call TRBJ2-7; TRBD1 or TRBD2 may be the D gene (5 bases each). In germline, CDR1 is MNHNS, CDR2 SASEGT. V was shortened by 3 bases and J by 0 bases, with 12 bases between the two germline ends. The CDR3 is 15 residues long. CDR3 nucleotide sequence: TGTGCCAGCAGTGATTTGGGACCTTCCTCCTACGAGCAGTACTTC. This gives the protein CASSDLGPSSYEQYF.

This clonotype was detected a few times. This sequence joins TRBV6-6 and TRBJ2-3, with 9 bases matching TRBD2. The germline V gene has CDR1 MNHNY and CDR2 SVGAGI (reference sequence). J lost 0 bases, V lost 2 bases, and 3 bases had no gene match. The CDR3 loop spans 16 amino acids. The CDR3 DNA follows: TGTGCCAGCAGTTACGGCCTAGCGGGGAGCACAGATACGCAGTATTTT. Translated: CASSYGLAGSTDTQYF.

The CDR3: CAISEGSYGEQFF. CDR3 DNA: TGTGCCATCAGTGAGGGGTCTTATGGTGAGCAGTTCTTC. The chain couples TRBV10-3 to TRBJ2-1, with D unclear. V dropped 2 bases and J dropped 9 bases, with 11 bases sitting between them. Germline CDR1 is ENHRY and CDR2 is SYGVKD. The CDR3 is 13 residues long.

J is TRBJ1-2 and V is TRBV12-3 or TRBV12-4; D unresolved. Trimming stripped 5 bases from V and 2 bases from J, with 6 bases between. The CDR3 has 12 amino acids. This CDR3 is CASSGGNYGYTF. Written as DNA, the CDR3 is TGTGCCAGCAGTGGTGGGAACTATGGCTACACCTTC.

This clonotype was found a few times. This chain joins TRBV12-3 or TRBV12-4 and TRBJ2-1; TRBD2 matches at 10 bases. The trim removed 0 bases at V and 8 bases at J, leaving 10 bases unmatched. The CDR3 covers 17 residues. CDR3 residues: CASSLASGGSRSHEQFF. CDR3 DNA sequence: TGTGCCAGCAGTTTAGCTAGCGGGGGGTCCCGGTCCCATGAGCAGTTCTTC.

This clonotype was found a few times. This sequence joins TRBV5-1 and TRBJ1-1; 9 bases are a match to TRBD1. Germline V CDR1 and CDR2: SGHRS, YFSETQ. With 5 bases clipped from V and 5 bases from J, the junction kept 10 bases outside the gene matches. The CDR3 totals 15 residues. This CDR3 reads CASSLTGGQWTEAFF. For the CDR3, the DNA is TGCGCCAGCAGTTTGACAGGGGGTCAATGGACTGAAGCTTTCTTT. Using reference TRBV5-1 and TRBJ1-1 for the parts outside the CDR3, the full variable domain is KAGVTQTPRYLIKTRGQQVTLSCSPISGHRSVSWYQQTPGQGLQFLFEYFSETQRNKGNFPGRFSGRQFSNSRSEMNVSTLELGDSALYLCASSLTGGQWTEAFFGQGTRLTVV.

A few counts support this clonotype. The chain joins TRBV12-3 or TRBV12-4 to TRBJ2-6; perhaps TRBD1 as D (6 bases). Trimming pared 0 bases from V and 11 bases from J, leaving 11 bases between. The CDR3 is made up of 14 amino acids. The CDR3 sequence is CASSLAQGLHVLTF. CDR3 DNA: TGTGCCAGCAGTTTAGCCCAGGGGTTGCACGTCCTGACTTTC.

In this sample, this clonotype turned up many times. V gene TRBV19 combines with J gene TRBJ1-1; D remains unclear. The CDR3 loop spans 14 amino acids. Germline V gene data show CDR1 as LNHDA and CDR2 as SQIVND (reference sequence). Trimming removed 2 bases from V and 0 bases from J, with 7 bases in between. The CDR3 DNA follows: TGTGCCAGTAGTATACTCGGGATGAACACTGAAGCTTTCTTT. Translated, it gives CASSILGMNTEAFF.

Relative to its sample, this clonotype is medium-sized. The J gene is TRBJ2-7, the V gene TRBV7-2, with D possibly being TRBD1 (6 bases). Germline assignment: CDR1 SGHTA and CDR2 FQGNSA. This CDR3 is 18 amino acids long. The ends were cut back, 1 base at V and 3 bases at J, with 22 bases in the middle. In DNA form, the CDR3 reads TGTGCCAGCAGCTTAGAGCACAGGGTTTTATCCAATTTCTACGAGCAGTACTTC. Translating it yields CASSLEHRVLSNFYEQYF.

The rearrangement joins TRBV13 to TRBJ1-6; the D is unclear. The CDR3 is 16 amino acids. V gave up 5 bases and J gave up 6 bases, with 17 bases separating them. The germline V gene has CDR1 PRHDT and CDR2 FYEKMQ (reference sequence). The CDR3 DNA sequence: TGTGCCAGCAGCATGTGGAGTCGATTCTTTAATTCACCCCTCCACTTT. Its translation: CASSMWSRFFNSPLHF.

This clonotype was detected ten times or more. Here the CDR3 reads CASSLGPSTGELFF. As DNA, the CDR3 is TGTGCCAGCAGCTTAGGCCCCAGTACCGGGGAGCTGTTTTTT. The V and J genes are TRBV7-2 and TRBJ2-2, with D hard to call. The germline gives CDR1 SGHTA, CDR2 FQGNSA. Trimming removed 1 base from V and 5 bases from J, with 8 bases in between. The CDR3 totals 14 residues. Variable domain in full (rest from reference TRBV7-2 and TRBJ2-2): GAGVSQSPSNKVTEKGKDVELRCDPISGHTALYWYRQSLGQGLEFLIYFQGNSAPDKSGLPSDRFSAERTGGSVSTLTIQRTQQEDSAVYLCASSLGPSTGELFFGEGSRLTVL.

This clonotype was seen at least ten times. This chain joins TRBV7-9 and TRBJ2-7, with 11 bases matching TRBD1. The V segment lost 5 bases and the J segment 4 bases; nucleotides outside the gene matches: 7. Germline V gene lookup returns CDR1 SEHNR and CDR2 FQNEAQ (reference sequence). The CDR3 is 15 amino acids. The DNA of the CDR3 is TGTGCCAGCAGCCCCGGACAGGGGGCGAAATACGAGCAGTACTTC. It encodes CASSPGQGAKYEQYF. Full variable domain (remainder filled in from reference TRBV7-9 and TRBJ2-7): DTGVSQNPRHKITKRGQNVTFRCDPISEHNRLYWYRQTLGQGPEFLTYFQNEAQLEKSRLLSDRFSAERPKGSFSTLEIQRTEQGDSAMYLCASSPGQGAKYEQYFGPGTRLTVT.